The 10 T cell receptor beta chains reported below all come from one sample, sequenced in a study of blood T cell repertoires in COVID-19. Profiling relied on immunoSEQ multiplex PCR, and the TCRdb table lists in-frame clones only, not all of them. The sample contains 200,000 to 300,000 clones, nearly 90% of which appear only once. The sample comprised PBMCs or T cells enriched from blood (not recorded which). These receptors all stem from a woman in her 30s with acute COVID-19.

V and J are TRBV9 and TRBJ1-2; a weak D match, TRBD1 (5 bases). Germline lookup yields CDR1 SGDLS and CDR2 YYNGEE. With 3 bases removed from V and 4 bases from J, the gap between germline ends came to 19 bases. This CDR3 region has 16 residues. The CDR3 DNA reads TGTGCCAGCAGCGAGGAACGGTACGGAGGGACCTATGGCTACACCTTC. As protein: CASSEERYGGTYGYTF.

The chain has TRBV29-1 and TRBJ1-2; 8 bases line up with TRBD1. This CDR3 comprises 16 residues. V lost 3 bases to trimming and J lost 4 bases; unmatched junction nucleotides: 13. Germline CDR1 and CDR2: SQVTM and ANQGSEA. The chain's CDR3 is CSVDPGQGGNFYGYTF. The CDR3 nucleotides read TGCAGCGTTGATCCTGGACAGGGAGGAAACTTCTATGGCTACACCTTC.

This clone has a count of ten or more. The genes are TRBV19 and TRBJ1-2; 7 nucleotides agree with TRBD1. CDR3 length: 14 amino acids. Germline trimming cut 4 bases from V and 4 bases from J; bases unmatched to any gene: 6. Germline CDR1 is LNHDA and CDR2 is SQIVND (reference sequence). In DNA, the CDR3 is TGTGCCAGTAGTACGCAACAGGGGAGCTATGGCTACACCTTC. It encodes CASSTQQGSYGYTF.

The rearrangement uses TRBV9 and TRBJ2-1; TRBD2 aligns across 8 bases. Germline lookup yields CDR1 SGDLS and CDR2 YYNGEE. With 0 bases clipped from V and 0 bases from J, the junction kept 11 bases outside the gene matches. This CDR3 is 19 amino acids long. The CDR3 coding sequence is TGTGCCAGCAGCGTAGCTCGAGCGGGGGCTTCGGGCTCCTACAATGAGCAGTTCTTC. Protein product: CASSVARAGASGSYNEQFF.

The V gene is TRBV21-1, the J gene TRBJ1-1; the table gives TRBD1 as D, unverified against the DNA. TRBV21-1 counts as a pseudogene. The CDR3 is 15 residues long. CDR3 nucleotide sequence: TGTGCCAGCAGCAAAGAAGGGGATCCGAACACTGAAGCTTTCTTT. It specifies CASSKEGDPNTEAFF.

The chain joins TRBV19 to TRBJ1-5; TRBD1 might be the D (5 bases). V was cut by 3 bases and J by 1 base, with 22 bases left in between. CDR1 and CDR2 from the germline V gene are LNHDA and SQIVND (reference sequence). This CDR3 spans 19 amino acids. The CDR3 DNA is TGTGCCAGTAGTATGGGCACAGGCGTTCTAGGTTGGAGCAATCAGCCCCAGCATTTT. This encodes CASSMGTGVLGWSNQPQHF.

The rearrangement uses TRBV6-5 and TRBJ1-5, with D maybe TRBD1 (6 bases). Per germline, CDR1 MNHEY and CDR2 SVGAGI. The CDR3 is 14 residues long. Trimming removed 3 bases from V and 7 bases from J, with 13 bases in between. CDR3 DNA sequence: TGTGCCAGCAGTTATCGGTCAGGGGAACAGCCCCAGCATTTT. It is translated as CASSYRSGEQPQHF.

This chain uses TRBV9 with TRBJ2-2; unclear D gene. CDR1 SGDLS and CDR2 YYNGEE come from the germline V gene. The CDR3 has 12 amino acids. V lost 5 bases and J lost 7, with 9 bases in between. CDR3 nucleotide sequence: TGTGCCAGCAGACCCCCCGGCGGGGAGCTGTTTTTT. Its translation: CASRPPGGELFF.

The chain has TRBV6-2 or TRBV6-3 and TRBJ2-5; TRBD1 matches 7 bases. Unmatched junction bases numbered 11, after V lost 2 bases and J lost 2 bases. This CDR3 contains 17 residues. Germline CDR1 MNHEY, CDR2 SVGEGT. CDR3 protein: CASSYLVGGAGQETQYF. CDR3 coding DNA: TGTGCCAGCAGTTACCTCGTAGGGGGCGCAGGGCAAGAGACCCAGTACTTC.

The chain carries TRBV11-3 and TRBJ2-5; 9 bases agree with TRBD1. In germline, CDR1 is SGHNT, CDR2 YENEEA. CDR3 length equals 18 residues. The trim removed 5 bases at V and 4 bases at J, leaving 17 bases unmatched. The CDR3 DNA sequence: TGTGCCAGCAGCGCGGGTCCCGGGACAGGGTCGAGGGGAGAGACCCAGTACTTC. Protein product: CASSAGPGTGSRGETQYF.